What follows are 13 T cell receptor beta chains derived from one specimen sequenced in a study of shared clonotypes between healthy human individuals. Assay used: immunoSEQ multiplex PCR; TCRdb lists only in-frame clones, some missing. This sample has 650,000 to 800,000 clones, with just under 75% found just once. The sample comprised memory CD4+ T cells sorted from blood. The subset was: CD45RA-negative fraction. The receptor source for this set is a woman in her twenties or thirties in good health.

The chain couples TRBV4-2 to TRBJ2-3, with TRBD2 identical over 9 bases. Trimming at V came to 0 bases and at J to 8 bases, leaving 6 bases not matched to a gene. Germline CDR1 and CDR2: LGHNA and YNFKEQ. The CDR3 contains 15 residues. The CDR3 DNA reads as TGTGCCAGCAGCCAAGATTTAGCGGGAGAGGGTACGCAGTATTTT. Translating gives CASSQDLAGEGTQYF.

Note on this clone: An end of the junction differs from the germline gene, which may be a read error. The V and J genes are TRBV4-1 and TRBJ2-1; 9 bases match TRBD1. Germline V gives CDR1 MGHRA, CDR2 YSYEKL. This CDR3 is 13 amino acids long. The chain's CDR3 is CASSQELQGAVIF. The CDR3 DNA follows: TGCGCCAGCAGCCAAGAACTACAGGGGGCAGTAATCTTC.

V usage is TRBV5-1 and J usage is TRBJ2-7, with unresolved D. The CDR3 spans 12 residues. CDR1 and CDR2 (germline): SGHRS, YFSETQ. V lost 4 bases, J lost 6 bases, and 11 bases lay in between. The CDR3 is CASSVGRGEQYF. DNA of the CDR3: TGCGCCAGCAGCGTCGGGCGAGGCGAGCAGTACTTC.

The rearrangement joins TRBV10-3 to TRBJ1-5; weak D call: TRBD1 (5 bases). CDR1 ENHRY and CDR2 SYGVKD come from the germline V gene. The V gene lost 3 bases and the J gene lost 2 bases, with 20 bases spanning the gap. The CDR3 extends over 18 amino acids. The chain's CDR3 is CAISDPTISGKRNQPQHF. The CDR3 region has the DNA TGTGCCATCAGTGACCCAACCATCTCAGGGAAACGCAATCAGCCCCAGCATTTT.

The J gene is TRBJ2-7, the V gene TRBV15, with TRBD2 identical over 8 bases. The V gene end was trimmed by 1 base and the J gene end by 1 base; junction bases not matched to a gene: 3. Germline-derived CDR1 and CDR2 are LNHNV and YYDKDF (reference sequence). The CDR3 runs to 15 residues. The DNA for the CDR3 is TGTGCCACCAGCAGAGTGTTAGCGGGATCCTACGAGCAGTACTTC. Its translation: CATSRVLAGSYEQYF.

The count of this clone is one. The chain is built from TRBV9 and TRBJ1-4; D perhaps matches TRBD1 (5 bases). CDR1 SGDLS and CDR2 YYNGEE come from the germline V gene. V lost 3 bases, J lost 8 bases, and 17 bases lay in between. The CDR3 loop spans 15 amino acids. As DNA, the CDR3 is TGTGCCAGCAGCGCGGGGACCCTAGGGAACGAAAAACTGTTTTTT. The encoded protein is CASSAGTLGNEKLFF.

The chain has TRBV5-1 and TRBJ2-2, with D possibly matching TRBD1 (5 bases). Per germline, CDR1 SGHRS and CDR2 YFSETQ. Trimming shortened V by 1 base and J by 2 bases, and 12 bases separated the two germline ends. The CDR3 covers 16 residues. The CDR3, as DNA: TGCGCCAGCAGCTTGTTTGGGGCGGAAAACACCGGGGAGCTGTTTTTT. It is translated as CASSLFGAENTGELFF.

The chain carries TRBV7-9 and TRBJ2-5; D possibly matches TRBD1 or TRBD2 (6 bases each). CDR1 is SEHNR, CDR2 FQNEAQ, per germline (reference sequence). Between the trimmed V and J ends, which lost 8 bases and 0 bases, there was a span of 16 bases. The CDR3 totals 15 residues. The CDR3 spells CASEGGFGHQETQYF. The CDR3 DNA sequence: TGTGCCAGCGAGGGGGGATTTGGGCACCAAGAGACCCAGTACTTC. Using reference TRBV7-9 and TRBJ2-5 for the parts outside the CDR3, the full variable domain is DTGVSQNPRHKITKRGQNVTFRCDPISEHNRLYWYRQTLGQGPEFLTYFQNEAQLEKSRLLSDRFSAERPKGSFSTLEIQRTEQGDSAMYLCASEGGFGHQETQYFGPGTRLLVL.

The V call is TRBV4-1, the J call TRBJ2-4; 11 bases map to TRBD2. With V trimmed by 4 bases and J by 5 bases, 7 bases remained unmatched. The CDR3 has 16 residues. Germline CDR1 reads MGHRA; CDR2 reads YSYEKL. The CDR3: CASSPKMTSGENIQYF. In DNA form, the CDR3 reads TGCGCCAGCAGCCCGAAAATGACTAGCGGGGAAAACATTCAGTACTTC.

V and J are TRBV4-2 and TRBJ2-1; 9 bases line up with TRBD2. Germline CDR1 and CDR2: LGHNA and YNFKEQ. Trimming took 1 base from V and 6 from J; bases not matched to a gene: 7. The CDR3 totals 16 residues. This chain's CDR3 is CASSQGAGGPGNEQFF. Here the CDR3 DNA reads TGTGCCAGCAGCCAAGGCGCGGGAGGGCCGGGCAATGAGCAGTTCTTC.

This clone was recorded only once. The chain carries TRBV28 and TRBJ1-4; 9 positions agree with TRBD1. Germline V gene sequence: CDR1 MDHEN, CDR2 SYDVKM. This CDR3 is 13 amino acids long. V shed 7 bases and J 8 bases; nucleotides not matched to a gene: 5. The CDR3 DNA is TGTGCCAGCAAGACAGGGGGTACGGAAAAACTGTTTTTT. Translation: CASKTGGTEKLFF.

The chain employs TRBV11-1 and TRBJ2-7, with D perhaps matching TRBD2 (5 bases). The CDR3 has 15 amino acids. In germline, CDR1 is SGHAT, CDR2 FQDESV (reference sequence). The V end was cut by 5 bases, the J end by 1 base, with 15 bases between. CDR3 sequence (DNA): TGTGCCAGCAGCGTCTCTGGCGGGTATTCCTACGAGCAGTACTTC. Protein sequence: CASSVSGGYSYEQYF. The full variable domain, completed using reference TRBV11-1 and TRBJ2-7, is EAEVAQSPRYKITEKSQAVAFWCDPISGHATLYWYRQILGQGPELLVQFQDESVVDDSQLPKDRFSAERLKGVDSTLKIQPAELGDSAMYLCASSVSGGYSYEQYFGPGTRLTVT.

The J gene is TRBJ2-2, the V gene TRBV5-1, with D unresolved. Germline-derived CDR1 and CDR2 are SGHRS and YFSETQ. This CDR3 has 15 residues. With 4 bases removed from V and 6 bases from J, the gap between germline ends came to 16 bases. The CDR3 DNA sequence: TGCGCCAGCAGCCTGACTTGGGAAAATGCCGGGGAGCTGTTTTTT. As protein: CASSLTWENAGELFF.